This is a list of T cell receptor beta chains from one sample in a study of cytomegalovirus exposure and HLA in healthy donors. Sequenced by immunoSEQ multiplex PCR; TCRdb stores in-frame clones only, minus some. The sample table includes 60,000 to 75,000 clones. The sequenced sample consisted of PBMCs. The receptors here all came from a female donor in good health and CMV-seropositive. CDR3s include the opening cysteine and the closing phenylalanine or tryptophan. The D gene is left open where the match is weak. Clone size is not always given. Where it is, it says once, few, many or a class for expanded clones.

V gene: TRBV28
J gene: TRBJ2-7
clone size: NA
D gene: NA
CDR3 DNA: TGTGCCAGCAACCGAAAGGCTAGCGATTACTCCTACGAGCAGTACTTC
CDR3 protein: CASNRKASDYSYEQYF

V gene: TRBV5-3
J gene: TRBJ1-6
clone size: NA
D gene: TRBD1
CDR3 DNA: TGTGCCAGAAGTACCGGGACAGGGGTTAATTCACCCCTCCACTTT
CDR3 protein: CARSTGTGVNSPLHF

V gene: TRBV5-1
J gene: TRBJ1-3
clone size: NA
D gene: TRBD1
CDR3 DNA: TGCGCCAGCAGCTTGGAGGGGGCGGTTGGAAACACCATATATTTT
CDR3 protein: CASSLEGAVGNTIYF

V gene: TRBV5-1
J gene: TRBJ2-7
clone size: NA
D gene: TRBD2
CDR3 DNA: TGCGCCAGCAGCTTGGTACTAGCGGGGGCCCACGAGCAGTACTTC
CDR3 protein: CASSLVLAGAHEQYF

V gene: TRBV15
J gene: TRBJ2-7
clone size: NA
D gene: TRBD1
CDR3 DNA: TGTGCCACCAGCAGAGATATCCTAGACAGGGGGCAGTACTTC
CDR3 protein: CATSRDILDRGQYF

V gene: TRBV27
J gene: TRBJ2-3
clone size: NA
D gene: TRBD2
CDR3 DNA: TGTGCCAGCAGTTGGCGGGGGGGCACAGATACGCAGTATTTT
CDR3 protein: CASSWRGGTDTQYF

V gene: TRBV6-5
J gene: TRBJ2-7
clone size: NA
D gene: NA
CDR3 DNA: TGTGCCAGCAGTTACTCGACAGTCTCCTACGAGCAGTACTTC
CDR3 protein: CASSYSTVSYEQYF

V gene: TRBV6-1
J gene: TRBJ1-2
clone size: NA
D gene: NA
CDR3 DNA: TGTGCCAGCAGAGATAGGGCGGGGGGCCTCTATGGCTACACCTTC
CDR3 protein: CASRDRAGGLYGYTF

V gene: TRBV6-5
J gene: TRBJ2-7
clone size: NA
D gene: NA
CDR3 DNA: TGTGCCAGCAGTAACCTAATGGGACACTACGAGCAGTACTTC
CDR3 protein: CASSNLMGHYEQYF

V gene: TRBV21-1
J gene: TRBJ2-1
clone size: NA
D gene: NA
CDR3 DNA: TGTGCCAGCAGCCGTACCGCGAAGCGGGAGAGGGGAGATGAGCAGTTCTTC
CDR3 protein: CASSRTAKRERGDEQFF

V gene: TRBV6-6
J gene: TRBJ1-3
clone size: medium-sized
D gene: NA
CDR3 DNA: TGTGCCAGCAGTTACTCCGACAGTGCCTCTGGAAACACCATATATTTT
CDR3 protein: CASSYSDSASGNTIYF

V gene: TRBV11-2
J gene: TRBJ2-7
clone size: NA
D gene: NA
CDR3 DNA: TGTGCCAGCAGCCACCTGACAGGCTACTCCTACGAGCAGTACTTC
CDR3 protein: CASSHLTGYSYEQYF

V gene: TRBV12-5
J gene: TRBJ2-5
clone size: NA
D gene: NA
CDR3 DNA: TGTGCTAGTGGTCCCGGGGCACTAGCTCAAGAGACCCAGTACTTC
CDR3 protein: CASGPGALAQETQYF

V gene: TRBV13
J gene: TRBJ1-2
clone size: NA
D gene: NA
CDR3 DNA: TGTGCCAGCAGCTTACAGGGGCGCCTTGTCTATGGCTACACCTTC
CDR3 protein: CASSLQGRLVYGYTF

V gene: TRBV6-5
J gene: TRBJ2-3
clone size: NA
D gene: NA
CDR3 DNA: TGTGCCAGCAGGAGGGCGGATCTCACAGATACGCAGTATTTT
CDR3 protein: CASRRADLTDTQYF

V gene: TRBV28
J gene: TRBJ2-3
clone size: NA
D gene: TRBD1
CDR3 DNA: TGTGCCAGCAAGGGGGCGGGTCCGTACCCCACAGATACGCAGTATTTT
CDR3 protein: CASKGAGPYPTDTQYF

V gene: TRBV13
J gene: TRBJ2-1
clone size: NA
D gene: NA
CDR3 DNA: TGTGCCAGCAGCTTTTACAGGGTTGGGTCCTACAATGAGCAGTTCTTC
CDR3 protein: CASSFYRVGSYNEQFF

V gene: TRBV6-5
J gene: TRBJ1-2
clone size: NA
D gene: TRBD1
CDR3 DNA: TGTGCCAGCAGTTACCAGGGACAGGGGGCAGATGGCTACACCTTC
CDR3 protein: CASSYQGQGADGYTF

V gene: TRBV7-6
J gene: TRBJ2-3
clone size: NA
D gene: NA
CDR3 DNA: TGTGCCAGCAGCGGGGGGAGTATTCAAACAGATACGCAGTATTTT
CDR3 protein: CASSGGSIQTDTQYF

V gene: TRBV18
J gene: TRBJ1-2
clone size: NA
D gene: NA
CDR3 DNA: TGTGCCAGCTCACCGATGGACAGCTACACCTTC
CDR3 protein: CASSPMDSYTF

V gene: TRBV6-5
J gene: TRBJ2-7
clone size: NA
D gene: TRBD1
CDR3 DNA: TGTGCCAGCAGTTACTGGGGGACAGTCTACGAGCAGTACTTC
CDR3 protein: CASSYWGTVYEQYF

V gene: TRBV9
J gene: TRBJ2-7
clone size: NA
D gene: NA
CDR3 DNA: TGTGCCAGCATGAGGGGACTTAACTCCTACGAGCAGTACTTC
CDR3 protein: CASMRGLNSYEQYF

V gene: TRBV18
J gene: TRBJ2-3
clone size: NA
D gene: TRBD1
CDR3 DNA: TGTGCCAGCTCACCCTATACCGGACAGGGGGCCACGGGAGATACGCAGTATTTT
CDR3 protein: CASSPYTGQGATGDTQYF

V gene: TRBV19
J gene: TRBJ2-7
clone size: NA
D gene: TRBD1
CDR3 DNA: TGTGCCAGTAGTATAGGGACAGGGTACGAGCAGTACTTC
CDR3 protein: CASSIGTGYEQYF

V gene: TRBV13
J gene: TRBJ2-1
clone size: NA
D gene: NA
CDR3 DNA: TGTGCCAGCAGAATAGCGGAACTCTACAATGAGCAGTTCTTC
CDR3 protein: CASRIAELYNEQFF

V gene: TRBV2
J gene: TRBJ2-5
clone size: NA
D gene: TRBD2
CDR3 DNA: TGTGCCAGCACTAGGGACGGACTAGAAGAGACCCAGTACTTC
CDR3 protein: CASTRDGLEETQYF